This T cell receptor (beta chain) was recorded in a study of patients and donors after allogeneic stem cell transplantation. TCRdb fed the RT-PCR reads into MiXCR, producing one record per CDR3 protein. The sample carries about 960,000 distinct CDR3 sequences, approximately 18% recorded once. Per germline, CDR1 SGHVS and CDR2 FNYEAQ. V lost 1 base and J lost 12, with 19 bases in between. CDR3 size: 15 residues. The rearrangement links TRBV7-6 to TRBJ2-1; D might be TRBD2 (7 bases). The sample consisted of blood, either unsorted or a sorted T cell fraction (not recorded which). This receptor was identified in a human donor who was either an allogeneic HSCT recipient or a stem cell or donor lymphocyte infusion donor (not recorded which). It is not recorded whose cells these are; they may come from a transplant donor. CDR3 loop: CASSLVGGGTSGQFF. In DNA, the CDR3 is TGTGCCAGCAGCTTAGTGGGCGGGGGCACTTCGGGGCAGTTCTTC.